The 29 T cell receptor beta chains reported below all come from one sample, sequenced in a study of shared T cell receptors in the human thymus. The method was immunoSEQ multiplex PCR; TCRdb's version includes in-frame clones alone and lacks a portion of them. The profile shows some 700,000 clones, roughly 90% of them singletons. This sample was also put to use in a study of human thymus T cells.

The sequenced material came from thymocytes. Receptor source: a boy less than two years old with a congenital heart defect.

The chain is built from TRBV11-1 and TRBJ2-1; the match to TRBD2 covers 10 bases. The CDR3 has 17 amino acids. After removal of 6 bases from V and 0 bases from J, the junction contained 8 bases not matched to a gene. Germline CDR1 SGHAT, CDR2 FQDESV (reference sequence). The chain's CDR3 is CASRQSLAGSSYNEQFF. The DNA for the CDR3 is TGTGCCAGCAGACAGTCACTAGCGGGGAGCTCCTACAATGAGCAGTTCTTC.

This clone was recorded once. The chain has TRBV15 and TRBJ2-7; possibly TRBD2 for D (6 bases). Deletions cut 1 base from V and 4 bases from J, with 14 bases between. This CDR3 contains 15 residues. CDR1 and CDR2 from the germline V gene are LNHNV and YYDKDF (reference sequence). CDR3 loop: CATSRACRRAYEQYF. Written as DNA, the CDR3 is TGTGCCACCAGCAGAGCGTGCAGGAGGGCGTACGAGCAGTACTTC.

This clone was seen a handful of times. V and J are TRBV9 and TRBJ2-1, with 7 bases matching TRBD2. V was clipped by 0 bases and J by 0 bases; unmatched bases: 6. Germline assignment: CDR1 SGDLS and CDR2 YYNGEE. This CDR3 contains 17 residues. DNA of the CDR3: TGTGCCAGCAGCGTAGACGGCGGGAGTAGCTCCTACAATGAGCAGTTCTTC. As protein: CASSVDGGSSSYNEQFF.

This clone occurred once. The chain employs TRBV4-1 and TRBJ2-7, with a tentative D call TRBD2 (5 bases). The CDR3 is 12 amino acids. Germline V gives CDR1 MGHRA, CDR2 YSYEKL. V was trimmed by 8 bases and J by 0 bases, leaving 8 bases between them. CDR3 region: CASRDFSYEQYF. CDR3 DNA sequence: TGCGCCAGCCGGGATTTCTCCTACGAGCAGTACTTC.

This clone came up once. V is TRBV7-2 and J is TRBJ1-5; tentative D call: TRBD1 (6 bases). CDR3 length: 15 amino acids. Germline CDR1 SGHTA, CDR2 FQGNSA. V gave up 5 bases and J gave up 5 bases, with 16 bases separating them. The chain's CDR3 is CASSPRGGFDQPQHF. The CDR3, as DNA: TGTGCCAGCAGCCCTAGGGGGGGTTTCGATCAGCCCCAGCATTTT. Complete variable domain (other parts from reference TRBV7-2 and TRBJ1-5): GAGVSQSPSNKVTEKGKDVELRCDPISGHTALYWYRQSLGQGLEFLIYFQGNSAPDKSGLPSDRFSAERTGGSVSTLTIQRTQQEDSAVYLCASSPRGGFDQPQHFGDGTRLSIL.

Written as DNA, the CDR3 is TGTGCCAGCAGTTTGTGGGACAGGGAGGTGAAAGAGACCCAGTACTTC. It yields the protein CASSLWDREVKETQYF. The chain carries TRBV28 and TRBJ2-5, with 9 bases that match TRBD1. The V gene end was trimmed by 3 bases and the J gene end by 3 bases; junction bases not matched to a gene: 8. The CDR3 has 16 amino acids. Germline values: CDR1 MDHEN, CDR2 SYDVKM.

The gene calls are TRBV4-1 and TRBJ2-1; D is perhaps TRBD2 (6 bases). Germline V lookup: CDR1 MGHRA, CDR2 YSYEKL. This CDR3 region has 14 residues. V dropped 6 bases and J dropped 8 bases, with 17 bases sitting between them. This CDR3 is CASSSRPGGDEQFF. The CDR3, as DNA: TGCGCCAGCAGTTCCAGACCGGGCGGGGATGAGCAGTTCTTC.

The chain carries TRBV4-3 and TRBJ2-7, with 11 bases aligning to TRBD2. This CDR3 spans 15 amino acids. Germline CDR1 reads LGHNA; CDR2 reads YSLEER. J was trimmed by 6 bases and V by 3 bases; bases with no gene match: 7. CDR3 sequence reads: CASSQIAGGSSEQYF. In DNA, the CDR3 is TGCGCCAGCAGCCAGATAGCGGGAGGGTCTTCCGAGCAGTACTTC.

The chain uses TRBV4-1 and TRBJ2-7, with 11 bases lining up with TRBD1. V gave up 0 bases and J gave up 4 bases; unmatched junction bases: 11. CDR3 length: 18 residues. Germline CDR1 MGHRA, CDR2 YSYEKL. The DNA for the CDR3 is TGCGCCAGCAGCCAAGATATCCCCCGGGACAGGGGGGGGTACGAGCAGTACTTC. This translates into CASSQDIPRDRGGYEQYF.

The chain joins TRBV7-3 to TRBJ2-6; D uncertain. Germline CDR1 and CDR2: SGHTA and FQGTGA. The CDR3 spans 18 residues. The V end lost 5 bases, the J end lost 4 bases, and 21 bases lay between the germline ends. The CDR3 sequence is CASSPLLPSRGGANVLTF. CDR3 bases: TGTGCCAGCAGCCCCCTTTTGCCTTCCAGAGGCGGGGCCAACGTCCTGACTTTC.

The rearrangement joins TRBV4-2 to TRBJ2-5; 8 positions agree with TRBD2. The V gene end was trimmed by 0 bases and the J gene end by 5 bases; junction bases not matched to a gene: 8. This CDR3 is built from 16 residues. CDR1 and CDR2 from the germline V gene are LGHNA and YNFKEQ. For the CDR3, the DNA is TGTGCCAGCAGCCAAGATCGGGGGGGAGGAAGGGAGACCCAGTACTTC. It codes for CASSQDRGGGRETQYF.

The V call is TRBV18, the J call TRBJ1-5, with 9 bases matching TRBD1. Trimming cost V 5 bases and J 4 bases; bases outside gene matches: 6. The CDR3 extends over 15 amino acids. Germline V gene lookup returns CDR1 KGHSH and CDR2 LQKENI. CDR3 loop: CASSGRTGENQPQHF. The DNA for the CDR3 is TGTGCCAGCTCAGGACGGACAGGGGAGAATCAGCCCCAGCATTTT.

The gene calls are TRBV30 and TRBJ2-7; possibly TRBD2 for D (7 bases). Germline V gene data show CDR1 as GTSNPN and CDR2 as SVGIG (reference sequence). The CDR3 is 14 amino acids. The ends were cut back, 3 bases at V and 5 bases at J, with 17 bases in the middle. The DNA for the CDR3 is TGTGCCTGGAGGGCAGGACGGGGGGCCCACGAGCAGTACTTC. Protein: CAWRAGRGAHEQYF.

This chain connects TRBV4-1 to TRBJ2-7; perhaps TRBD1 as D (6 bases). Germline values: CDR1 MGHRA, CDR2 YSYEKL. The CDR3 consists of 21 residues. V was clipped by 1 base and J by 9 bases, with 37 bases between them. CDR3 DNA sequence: TGCGCCAGCAGCCAAGTGTCTTTAGGACAGAGCATAGCCCACGGTCAGTACACGCAGTACTTC. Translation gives CASSQVSLGQSIAHGQYTQYF.

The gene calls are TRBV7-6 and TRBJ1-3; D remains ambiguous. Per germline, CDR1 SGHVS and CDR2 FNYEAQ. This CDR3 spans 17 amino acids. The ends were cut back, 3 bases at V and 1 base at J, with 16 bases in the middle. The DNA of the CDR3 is TGTGCCAGCAGCTTTAGTTATCCCGCGGATTCTGGAAACACCATATATTTT. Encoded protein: CASSFSYPADSGNTIYF.

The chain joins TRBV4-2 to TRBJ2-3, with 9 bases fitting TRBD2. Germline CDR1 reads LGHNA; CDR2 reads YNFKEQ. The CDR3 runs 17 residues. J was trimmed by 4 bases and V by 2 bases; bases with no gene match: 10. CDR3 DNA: TGTGCCAGCAGCCAATCAAGGGCGGGAGGGGACGCAGATACGCAGTATTTT. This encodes CASSQSRAGGDADTQYF.

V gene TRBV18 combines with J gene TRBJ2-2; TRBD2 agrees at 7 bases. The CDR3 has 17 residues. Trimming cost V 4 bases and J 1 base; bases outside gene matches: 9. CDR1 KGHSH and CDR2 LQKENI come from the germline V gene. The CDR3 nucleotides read TGTGCCAGCTCACGGTCCGGACTAGTGAGGAACACCGGGGAGCTGTTTTTT. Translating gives CASSRSGLVRNTGELFF.

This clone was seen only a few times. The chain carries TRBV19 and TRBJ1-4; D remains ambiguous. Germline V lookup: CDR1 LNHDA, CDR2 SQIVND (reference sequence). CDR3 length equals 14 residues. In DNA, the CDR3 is TGTGCACGGCAGGTCCAGGTGACTAATGAAAAACTGTTTTTT. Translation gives CARQVQVTNEKLFF.

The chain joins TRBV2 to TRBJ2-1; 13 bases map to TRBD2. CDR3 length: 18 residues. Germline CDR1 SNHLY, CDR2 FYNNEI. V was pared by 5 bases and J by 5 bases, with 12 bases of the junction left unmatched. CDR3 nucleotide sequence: TGTGCCAGCAGTCCAAAGGAGGGACTAGCGGGAACAAACAATGAGCAGTTCTTC. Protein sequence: CASSPKEGLAGTNNEQFF.

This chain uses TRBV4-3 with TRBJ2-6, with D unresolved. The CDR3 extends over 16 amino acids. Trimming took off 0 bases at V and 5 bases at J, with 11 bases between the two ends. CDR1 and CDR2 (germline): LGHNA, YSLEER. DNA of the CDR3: TGCGCCAGCAGCCAAGATCGCGCAGGTCGGGCCAACGTCCTGACTTTC. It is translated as CASSQDRAGRANVLTF.

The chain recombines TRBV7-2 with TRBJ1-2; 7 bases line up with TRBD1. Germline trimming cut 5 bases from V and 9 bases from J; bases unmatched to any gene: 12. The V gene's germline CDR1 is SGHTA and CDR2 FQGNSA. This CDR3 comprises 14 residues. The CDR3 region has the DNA TGTGCCAGCAGCGTCACCCCGGACAGGATCTGCTACACCTTC. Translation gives CASSVTPDRICYTF.

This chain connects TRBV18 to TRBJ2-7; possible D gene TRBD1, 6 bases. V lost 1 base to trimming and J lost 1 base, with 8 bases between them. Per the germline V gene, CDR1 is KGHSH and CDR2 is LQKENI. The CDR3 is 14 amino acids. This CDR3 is CASSPQGESYEQYF. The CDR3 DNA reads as TGTGCCAGCTCACCACAGGGGGAATCCTACGAGCAGTACTTC.

The CDR3 is CASSPGLALCTDTQYF. CDR3 DNA sequence: TGTGCCAGCAGTCCGGGACTAGCACTTTGCACAGATACGCAGTATTTT. The chain joins TRBV5-6 to TRBJ2-3, with 9 bases that match TRBD2. V lost 5 bases to trimming and J lost 1 base; unmatched junction nucleotides: 8. The length of the CDR3 is 16 residues. Germline V gene lookup returns CDR1 SGHDT and CDR2 YYEEEE.

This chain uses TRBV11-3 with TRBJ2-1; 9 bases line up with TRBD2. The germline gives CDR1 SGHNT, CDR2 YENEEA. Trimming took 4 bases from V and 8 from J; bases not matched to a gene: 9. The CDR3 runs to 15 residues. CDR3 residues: CASSSGGRGVYEQFF. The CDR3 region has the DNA TGTGCCAGCAGCTCGGGCGGGAGGGGAGTATATGAGCAGTTCTTC. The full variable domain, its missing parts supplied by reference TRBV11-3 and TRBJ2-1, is EAGVVQSPRYKIIEKKQPVAFWCNPISGHNTLYWYLQNLGQGPELLIRYENEEAVDDSQLPKDRFSAERLKGVDSTLKIQPAELGDSAVYLCASSSGGRGVYEQFFGPGTRLTVL.

This CDR3 reads CASSSGTSYEQYF. The CDR3 nucleotides are TGCGCCAGCAGTTCCGGGACTTCCTACGAGCAGTACTTC. The chain uses TRBV10-1 and TRBJ2-7; a possible D gene is TRBD2 (6 bases). Germline values: CDR1 WNHNN, CDR2 SYGVQD (reference sequence). The CDR3 extends over 13 amino acids. With 5 bases removed from V and 1 base from J, the gap between germline ends came to 9 bases.

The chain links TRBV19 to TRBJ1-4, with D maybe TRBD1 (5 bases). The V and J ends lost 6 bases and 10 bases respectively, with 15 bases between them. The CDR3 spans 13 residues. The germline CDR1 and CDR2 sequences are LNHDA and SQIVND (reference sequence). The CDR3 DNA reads TGTGCCAGTAGCAGCCTCCAGGGCGGAAAACTGTTTTTT. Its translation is CASSSLQGGKLFF. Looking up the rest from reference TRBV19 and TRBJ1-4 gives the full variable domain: DGGITQSPKYLFRKEGQNVTLSCEQNLNHDAMYWYRQDPGQGLRLIYYSQIVNDFQKGDIAEGYSVSREKKESFPLTVTSAQKNPTAFYLCASSSLQGGKLFFGSGTQLSVL.

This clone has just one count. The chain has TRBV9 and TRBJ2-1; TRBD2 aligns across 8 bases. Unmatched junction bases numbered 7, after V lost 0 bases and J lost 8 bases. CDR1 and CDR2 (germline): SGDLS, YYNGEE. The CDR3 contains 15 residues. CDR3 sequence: CASSVEGTSIDEQFF. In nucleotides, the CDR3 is TGTGCCAGCAGCGTAGAGGGGACTAGTATCGATGAGCAGTTCTTC.

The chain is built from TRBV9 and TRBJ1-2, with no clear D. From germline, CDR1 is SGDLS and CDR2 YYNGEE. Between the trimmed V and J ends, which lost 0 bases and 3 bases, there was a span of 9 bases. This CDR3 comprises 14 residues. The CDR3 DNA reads TGTGCCAGCAGCGTAGGGCAGTTGGACTATGGCTACACCTTC. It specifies CASSVGQLDYGYTF.

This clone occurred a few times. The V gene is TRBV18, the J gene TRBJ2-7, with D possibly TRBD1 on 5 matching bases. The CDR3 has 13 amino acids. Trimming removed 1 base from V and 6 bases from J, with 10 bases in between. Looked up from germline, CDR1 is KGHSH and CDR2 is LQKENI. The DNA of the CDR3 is TGTGCCAGCTCACCACGGTCAGGGCTCGAGCAGTACTTC. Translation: CASSPRSGLEQYF. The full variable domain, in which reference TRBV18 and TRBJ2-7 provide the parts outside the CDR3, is NAGVMQNPRHLVRRRGQEARLRCSPMKGHSHVYWYRQLPEEGLKFMVYLQKENIIDESGMPKERFSAEFPKEGPSILRIQQVVRGDSAAYFCASSPRSGLEQYFGPGTRLTVT.